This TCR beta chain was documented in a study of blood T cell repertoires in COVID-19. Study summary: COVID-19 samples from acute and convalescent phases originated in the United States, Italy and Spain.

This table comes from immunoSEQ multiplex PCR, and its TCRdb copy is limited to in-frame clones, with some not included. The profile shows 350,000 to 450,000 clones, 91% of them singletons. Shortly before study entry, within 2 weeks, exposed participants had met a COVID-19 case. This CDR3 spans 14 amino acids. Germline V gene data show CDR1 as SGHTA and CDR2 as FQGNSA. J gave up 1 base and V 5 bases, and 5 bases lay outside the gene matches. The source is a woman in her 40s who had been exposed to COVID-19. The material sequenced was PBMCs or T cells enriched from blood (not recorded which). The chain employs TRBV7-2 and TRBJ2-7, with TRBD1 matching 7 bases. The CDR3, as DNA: TGTGCCAGCAGCCCCCTGACAGGGTCCTACGAGCAGTACTTC. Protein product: CASSPLTGSYEQYF.